Sequencing of this T cell receptor beta chain was carried out in a study of regulatory T cells in long-lasting Graves disease. This CDR3 is built from 16 residues. Germline lookup yields CDR1 SNHLY and CDR2 FYNNEI. Trimming pared 0 bases from V and 0 bases from J, leaving 12 bases between. Libraries of TCR beta came from iRepertoire HTBI primers plus Arm-PCR of CDR3 regions. TCRdb processed the multiplex PCR reads anew with MiXCR; each CDR3 protein has one entry. The sample has 400,000 to 500,000 distinct CDR3 sequences, about a sixth seen once. Many counts were recorded for this clonotype. Its cognate antigen is unknown. The sample's time point: newly diagnosed GD, antithyroid drugs for less than 3 months. There was RNA extracted from PBMCs, and the TCR library was made from it. Notes on the study in general: Under persistent disease, TRBV28, TRBJ1-2 and TRBJ2-5 were used preferentially. Whereas nearly 1,000 public clonotypes were shared by new patients, persistent patients shared more, at roughly 2,500.

These data are also associated with another study on T cells in Graves' hyperthyroidism and ophthalmopathy. That work contributes: HTBI primers were used for first-round RT-PCR of the TCR CDR3. The model foresaw ophthalmopathy a median around 6 months prior to onset.

Specimen: peripheral blood mononuclear cells (PBMCs), collected at new diagnosis, from a patient treated with antithyroid drugs. The TCR originated in a woman younger than 45 with Graves disease. The chain is built from TRBV2 and TRBJ2-7; no reliable D call. Here the CDR3 reads CASSEAARQSSYEQYF. Written as DNA, the CDR3 is TGTGCCAGCAGTGAAGCGGCGAGACAAAGCTCCTACGAGCAGTACTTC. The variable domain in full, completed from reference TRBV2 and TRBJ2-7, reads EPEVTQTPSHQVTQMGQEVILRCVPISNHLYFYWYRQILGQKVEFLVSFYNNEISEKSEIFDDQFSVERPDGSNFTLKIRSTKLEDSAMYFCASSEAARQSSYEQYFGPGTRLTVT.